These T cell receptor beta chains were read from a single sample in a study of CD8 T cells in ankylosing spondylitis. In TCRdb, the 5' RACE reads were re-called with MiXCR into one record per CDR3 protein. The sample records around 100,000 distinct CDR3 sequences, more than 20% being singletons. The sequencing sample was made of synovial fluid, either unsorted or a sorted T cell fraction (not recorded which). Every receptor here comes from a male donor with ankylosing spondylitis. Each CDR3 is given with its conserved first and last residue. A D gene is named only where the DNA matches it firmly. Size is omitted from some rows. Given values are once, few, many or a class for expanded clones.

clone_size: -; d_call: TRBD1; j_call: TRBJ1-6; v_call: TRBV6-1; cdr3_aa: CASSENDRGNSPLHF; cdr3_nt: TGTGCCAGCAGTGAAAATGACAGGGGGAACTCACCCCTCCACTTT
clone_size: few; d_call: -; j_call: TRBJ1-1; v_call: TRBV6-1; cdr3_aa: CASSDLRANTEAFF; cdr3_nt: TGTGCCAGCAGTGATTTGCGCGCGAACACTGAAGCTTTCTTT
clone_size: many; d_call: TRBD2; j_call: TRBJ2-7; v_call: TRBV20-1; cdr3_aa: CSASEAGGFYEQYF; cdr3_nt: TGCAGTGCTAGTGAAGCGGGAGGGTTCTACGAGCAGTACTTC
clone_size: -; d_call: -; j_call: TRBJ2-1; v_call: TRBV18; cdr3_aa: CASSLRTGSYNEQFF; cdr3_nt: TGTGCCAGCTCATTACGGACTGGCTCCTACAATGAGCAGTTCTTC
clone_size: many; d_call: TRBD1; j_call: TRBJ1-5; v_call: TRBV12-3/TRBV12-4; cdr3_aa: CASSQGVGQPQHF; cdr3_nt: TGTGCCAGCAGTCAGGGGGTAGGTCAGCCCCAGCATTTT
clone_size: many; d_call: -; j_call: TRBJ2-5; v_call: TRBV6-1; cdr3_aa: CASSPGSRAGTQYF; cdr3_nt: TGTGCCAGCAGCCCCGGGAGCCGGGCGGGGACCCAGTACTTC
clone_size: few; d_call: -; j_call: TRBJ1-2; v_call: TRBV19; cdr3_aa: CASSRLQGDGYTF; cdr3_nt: TGTGCCAGTAGTAGGTTACAGGGCGATGGCTACACCTTC
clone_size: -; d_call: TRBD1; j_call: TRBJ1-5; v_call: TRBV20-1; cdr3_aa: CSATRLDREFWPQHF; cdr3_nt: TGCAGTGCTACCCGGTTGGACAGGGAGTTTTGGCCCCAGCATTTT
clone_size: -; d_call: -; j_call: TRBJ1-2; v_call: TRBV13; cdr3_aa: CASSQRDPYGYTF; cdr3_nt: TGTGCCAGCAGCCAACGGGACCCCTATGGCTACACCTTC
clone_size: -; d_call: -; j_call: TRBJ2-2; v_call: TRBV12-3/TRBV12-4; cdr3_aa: CASSPTGRAREGELFF; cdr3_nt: TGTGCCAGCAGTCCCACGGGTCGGGCCCGCGAGGGGGAGCTGTTTTTT
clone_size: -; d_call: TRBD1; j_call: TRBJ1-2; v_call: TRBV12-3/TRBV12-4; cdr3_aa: CASSWDREEGYTF; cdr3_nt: TGTGCCAGCAGTTGGGACAGGGAGGAGGGCTACACCTTC
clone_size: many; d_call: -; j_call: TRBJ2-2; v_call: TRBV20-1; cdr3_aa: CSARSPTSFTGELFF; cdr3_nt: TGCAGTGCCAGATCCCCGACTAGTTTCACCGGGGAGCTGTTTTTT
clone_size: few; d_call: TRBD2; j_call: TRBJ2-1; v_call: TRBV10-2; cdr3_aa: CASRDQGLGFDEQFF; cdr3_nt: TGCGCCAGCAGGGATCAGGGACTAGGTTTTGATGAGCAGTTCTTC
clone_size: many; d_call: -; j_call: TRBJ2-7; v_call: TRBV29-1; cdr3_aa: CSVQRVGYEQYF; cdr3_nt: TGCAGCGTTCAGAGGGTGGGGTACGAGCAGTACTTC
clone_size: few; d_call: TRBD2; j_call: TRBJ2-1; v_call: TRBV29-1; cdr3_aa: CSVRGLAADEQFF; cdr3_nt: TGCAGCGTTCGCGGACTAGCGGCAGATGAGCAGTTCTTC
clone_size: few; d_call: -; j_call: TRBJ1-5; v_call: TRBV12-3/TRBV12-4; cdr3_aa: CASSFGYGEDQPQHF; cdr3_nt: TGTGCCAGCAGTTTCGGTTATGGTGAGGATCAGCCCCAGCATTTT
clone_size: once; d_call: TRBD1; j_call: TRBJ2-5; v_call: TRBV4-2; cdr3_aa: CASSQDRGPQETQYF; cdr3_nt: TGTGCCAGCAGCCAAGACAGGGGGCCTCAGGAGACCCAGTACTTC
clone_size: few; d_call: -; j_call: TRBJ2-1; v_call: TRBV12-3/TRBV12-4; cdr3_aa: CASSLGDSSYNEQFF; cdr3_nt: TGTGCCAGCAGCCTAGGCGACAGCTCCTACAATGAGCAGTTCTTC
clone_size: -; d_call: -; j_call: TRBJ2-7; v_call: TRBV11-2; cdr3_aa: CASTFLYEQYF; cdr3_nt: TGTGCCAGCACTTTCCTGTACGAGCAGTACTTC
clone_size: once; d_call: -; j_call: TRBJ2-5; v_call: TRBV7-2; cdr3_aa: CASSFREKTQYF; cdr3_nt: TGTGCCAGCAGCTTCCGGGAAAAGACCCAGTACTTC
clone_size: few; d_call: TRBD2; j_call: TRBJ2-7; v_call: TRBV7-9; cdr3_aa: CASWTSGSGYEQYF; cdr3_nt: TGTGCCAGCTGGACTAGCGGGAGCGGGTACGAGCAGTACTTC
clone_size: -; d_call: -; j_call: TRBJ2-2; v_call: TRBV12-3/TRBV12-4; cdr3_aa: CASSSRVAPGSCFF; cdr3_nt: -
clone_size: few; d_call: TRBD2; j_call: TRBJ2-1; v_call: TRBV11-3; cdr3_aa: CASSASGSPNNEQFF; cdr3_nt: TGTGCCAGCAGCGCTAGCGGGAGTCCCAACAATGAGCAGTTCTTC
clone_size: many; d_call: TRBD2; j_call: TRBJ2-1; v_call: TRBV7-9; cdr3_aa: CASSTRTSGLDEQFF; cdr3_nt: TGTGCCAGCAGCACCCGGACTAGCGGGTTGGATGAGCAGTTCTTC
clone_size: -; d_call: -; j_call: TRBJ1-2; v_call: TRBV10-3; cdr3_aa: CAIRQTQGHGYTF; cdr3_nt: TGTGCCATCAGGCAAACTCAGGGACATGGCTACACCTTC
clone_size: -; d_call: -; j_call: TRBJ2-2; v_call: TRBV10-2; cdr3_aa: CASRPAGTFTGELFF; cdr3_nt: TGCGCCAGCAGACCCGCCGGGACTTTCACCGGGGAGCTGTTTTTT
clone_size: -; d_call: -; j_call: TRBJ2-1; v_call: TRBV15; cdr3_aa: CTTSRVGPPANEQFF; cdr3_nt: TGTACCACCAGCAGAGTCGGGCCCCCGGCAAATGAGCAGTTCTTC
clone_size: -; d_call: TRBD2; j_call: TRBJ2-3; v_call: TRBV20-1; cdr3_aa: CASSGRAGTDTQYF; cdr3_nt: TGCGCAAGTAGCGGGAGGGCTGGCACAGATACGCAGTATTTT
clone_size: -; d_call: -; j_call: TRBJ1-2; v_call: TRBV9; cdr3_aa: CASSVVRSGGYGYTF; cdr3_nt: TGTGCCAGCAGCGTAGTCCGATCGGGTGGCTATGGCTACACCTTC
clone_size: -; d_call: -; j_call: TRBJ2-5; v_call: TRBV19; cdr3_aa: CASSMPEQETQYF; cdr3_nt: TGTGCCAGTAGTATGCCGGAACAAGAGACCCAGTACTTC
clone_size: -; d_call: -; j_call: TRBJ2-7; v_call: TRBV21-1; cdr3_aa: CASPQGAYEQYF; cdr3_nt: TGTGCCAGCCCTCAGGGTGCCTACGAGCAGTACTTC
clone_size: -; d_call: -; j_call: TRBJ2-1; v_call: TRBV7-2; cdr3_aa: CASSLEARRKQFF; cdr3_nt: TGTGCCAGCAGCTTAGAGGCACGACGGAAGCAGTTCTTC
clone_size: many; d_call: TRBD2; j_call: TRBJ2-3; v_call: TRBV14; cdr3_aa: CASSQRSASGSADTQYF; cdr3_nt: TGTGCCAGCAGCCAACGTTCTGCTAGCGGGAGTGCGGATACGCAGTATTTT
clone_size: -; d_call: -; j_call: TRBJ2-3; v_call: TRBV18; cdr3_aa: CASSRQTLEADTQYF; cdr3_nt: TGTGCCAGCTCACGTCAGACCCTAGAGGCAGATACGCAGTATTTT
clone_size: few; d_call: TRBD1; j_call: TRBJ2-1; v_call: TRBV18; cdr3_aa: CASSTGQVSNEQFF; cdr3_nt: TGTGCCAGCTCGACAGGACAGGTGTCAAATGAGCAGTTCTTC
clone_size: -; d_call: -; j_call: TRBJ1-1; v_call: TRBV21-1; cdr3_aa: CASSKIGQGQNTEAFF; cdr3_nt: TGTGCCAGCAGCAAAATCGGACAGGGACAGAACACTGAAGCTTTCTTT
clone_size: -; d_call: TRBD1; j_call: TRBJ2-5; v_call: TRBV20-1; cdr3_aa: CSGSGNRGKQETQYF; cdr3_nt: TGCAGTGGGAGCGGTAACAGGGGCAAACAAGAGACCCAGTACTTC
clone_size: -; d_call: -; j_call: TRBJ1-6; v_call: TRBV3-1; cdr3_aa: CASSPSNGRGGSPLHF; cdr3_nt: TGTGCCAGCAGCCCAAGTAACGGCCGCGGGGGTTCACCCCTCCACTTT
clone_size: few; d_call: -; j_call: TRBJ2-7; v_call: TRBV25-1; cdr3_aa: CASSEPRVPNEQYF; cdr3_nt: TGTGCCAGCAGTGAACCCAGGGTGCCCAACGAGCAGTACTTC
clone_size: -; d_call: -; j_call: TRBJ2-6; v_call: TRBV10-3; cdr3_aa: CAISDSDPRPGANVLTF; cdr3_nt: TGTGCCATCAGTGACTCAGACCCCAGGCCTGGGGCCAACGTCCTGACTTTC
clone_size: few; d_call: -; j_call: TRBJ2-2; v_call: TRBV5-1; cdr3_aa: CASSLDGSNTGELFF; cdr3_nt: TGCGCCAGCAGCTTGGATGGGTCCAACACCGGGGAGCTGTTTTTT
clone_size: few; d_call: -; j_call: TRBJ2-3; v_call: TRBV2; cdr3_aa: CASRGRSTDTQYF; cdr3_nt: TGTGCCAGCAGGGGACGTAGCACAGATACGCAGTATTTT
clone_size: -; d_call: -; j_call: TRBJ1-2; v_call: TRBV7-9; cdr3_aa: CASSYLTGGYTF; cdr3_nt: TGTGCCAGCAGCTACCTTACTGGTGGCTACACCTTC
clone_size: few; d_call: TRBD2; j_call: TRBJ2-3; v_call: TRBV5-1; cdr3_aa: CASSLAGAGEDTQYF; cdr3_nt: TGCGCCAGCAGCCTGGCGGGTGCGGGAGAAGATACGCAGTATTTT
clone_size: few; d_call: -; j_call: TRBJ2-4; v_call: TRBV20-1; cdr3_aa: CSAPTPAKNIQYF; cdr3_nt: TGCAGTGCGCCGACGCCTGCCAAAAACATTCAGTACTTC